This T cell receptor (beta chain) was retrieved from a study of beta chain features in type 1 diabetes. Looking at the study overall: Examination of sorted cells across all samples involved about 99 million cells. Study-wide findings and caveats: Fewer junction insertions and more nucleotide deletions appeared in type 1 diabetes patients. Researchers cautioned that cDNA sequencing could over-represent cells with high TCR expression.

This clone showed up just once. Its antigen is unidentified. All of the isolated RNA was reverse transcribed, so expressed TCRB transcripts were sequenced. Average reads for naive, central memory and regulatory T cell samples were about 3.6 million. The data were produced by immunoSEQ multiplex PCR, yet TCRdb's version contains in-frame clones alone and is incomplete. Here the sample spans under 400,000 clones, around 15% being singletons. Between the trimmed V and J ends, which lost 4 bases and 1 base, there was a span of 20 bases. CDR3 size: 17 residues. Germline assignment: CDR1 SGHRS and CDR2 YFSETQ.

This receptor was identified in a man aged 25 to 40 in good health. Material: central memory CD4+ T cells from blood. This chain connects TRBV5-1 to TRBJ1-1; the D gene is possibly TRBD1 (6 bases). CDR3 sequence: CASSHPKGEPSNTEAFF. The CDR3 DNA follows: TGCGCCAGCAGCCACCCGAAGGGGGAACCATCGAACACTGAAGCTTTCTTT.